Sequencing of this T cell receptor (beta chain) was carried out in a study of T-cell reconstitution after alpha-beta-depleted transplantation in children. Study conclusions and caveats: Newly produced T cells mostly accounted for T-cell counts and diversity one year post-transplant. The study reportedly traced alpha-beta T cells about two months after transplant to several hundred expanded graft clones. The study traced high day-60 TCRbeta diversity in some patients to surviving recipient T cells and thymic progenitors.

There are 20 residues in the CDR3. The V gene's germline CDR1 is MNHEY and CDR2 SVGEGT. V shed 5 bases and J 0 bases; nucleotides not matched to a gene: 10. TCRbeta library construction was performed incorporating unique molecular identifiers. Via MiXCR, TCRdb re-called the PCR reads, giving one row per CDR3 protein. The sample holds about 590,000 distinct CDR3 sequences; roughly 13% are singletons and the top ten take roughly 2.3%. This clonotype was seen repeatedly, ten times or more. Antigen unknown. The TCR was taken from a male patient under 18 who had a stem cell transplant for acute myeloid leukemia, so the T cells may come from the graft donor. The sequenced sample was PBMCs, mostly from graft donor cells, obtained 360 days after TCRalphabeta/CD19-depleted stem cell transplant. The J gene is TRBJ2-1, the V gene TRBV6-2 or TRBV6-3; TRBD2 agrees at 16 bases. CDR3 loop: CASSTPPGLAGGSSYNEQFF. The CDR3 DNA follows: TGTGCCAGCAGTACCCCTCCGGGACTAGCGGGAGGGAGCTCCTACAATGAGCAGTTCTTC.